The 7 T cell receptor beta chains given below trace back to one sample, sequenced in a study of patients and donors after allogeneic stem cell transplantation. TCRdb analysed the RT-PCR reads with MiXCR anew, one entry per CDR3 protein. The profile shows some 230,000 distinct CDR3 sequences, 14% of them singletons. Sequenced material: blood, either unsorted or a sorted T cell fraction (not recorded which). Receptors originate from a human donor who was either an allogeneic HSCT recipient or a stem cell or donor lymphocyte infusion donor (not recorded which). It is not recorded whose cells these are; they may come from a transplant donor.

This clonotype was counted a few times. The genes are TRBV30 and TRBJ1-1; D unresolved. The CDR3 is 15 residues long. Trimming took 3 bases from V and 0 from J, leaving 14 bases between them. Germline CDR1 and CDR2: GTSNPN and SVGIG (reference sequence). CDR3 DNA sequence: TGTGCCTGGAGAGACCGCGGGAGGGTGAACACTGAAGCTTTCTTT. Its translation: CAWRDRGRVNTEAFF.

This clonotype was seen a few times. The chain recombines TRBV30 with TRBJ2-1, with 8 bases identical to TRBD2. Germline V gene lookup returns CDR1 GTSNPN and CDR2 SVGIG (reference sequence). The CDR3 is made up of 14 amino acids. V lost 5 bases and J lost 6; bases outside the gene matches: 9. The CDR3 region has the DNA TGTGCCTGGGGGGAGATAGCGGGAAGCAATGAGCAGTTCTTC. It specifies CAWGEIAGSNEQFF.

This clonotype was recorded a few times. This chain's CDR3 is CASSVASGTGELFF. The CDR3 DNA is TGTGCCAGCAGCGTAGCCAGCGGCACCGGGGAGCTGTTTTTT. V and J are TRBV9 and TRBJ2-2; D is possibly TRBD2 (5 bases). V was pared by 0 bases and J by 4 bases, with 7 bases between. The V gene's germline CDR1 is SGDLS and CDR2 YYNGEE. The CDR3 has 14 residues.

The chain combines TRBV6-1 with TRBJ1-5, with D possibly being TRBD1 (5 bases). CDR3 size: 12 residues. Germline CDR1 reads MNHNS; CDR2 reads SASEGT. The V and J ends lost 5 bases and 4 bases respectively, with 6 bases between them. The CDR3 protein is CASSTGNQPQHF. CDR3 sequence (DNA): TGTGCCAGCAGTACAGGAAATCAGCCCCAGCATTTT.

This clonotype was observed a handful of times. The V call is TRBV25-1, the J call TRBJ2-1, with 7 bases lining up with TRBD2. The V segment lost 9 bases and the J segment 3 bases; nucleotides outside the gene matches: 8. Germline CDR1 is MGHDK and CDR2 is SYGVNS. The CDR3 loop spans 14 amino acids. The CDR3: CASGRAGNYNEQFF. The CDR3 bases are TGTGCCAGTGGGCGAGCGGGGAACTACAATGAGCAGTTCTTC. The full variable domain, completed using reference TRBV25-1 and TRBJ2-1, is EADIYQTPRYLVIGTGKKITLECSQTMGHDKMYWYQQDPGMELHLIHYSYGVNSTEKGDLSSESTVSRIRTEHFPLTLESARPSHTSQYLCASGRAGNYNEQFFGPGTRLTVL.

V usage is TRBV27 and J usage is TRBJ2-5; TRBD2 matches 14 bases. The CDR3 runs to 16 residues. Germline assignment: CDR1 MNHEY and CDR2 SMNVEV (reference sequence). V lost 8 bases, J lost 2 bases, and 7 bases stayed unmatched. The CDR3 DNA is TGTGCCAGCGGGAGACGGACTAGCGGGAGGCAAGAGACCCAGTACTTC. Translation gives CASGRRTSGRQETQYF.

The chain uses TRBV29-1 and TRBJ1-2; 12 bases line up with TRBD1. The CDR3 has 15 amino acids. Per germline, CDR1 SQVTM and CDR2 ANQGSEA. V gave up 4 bases and J gave up 4 bases; unmatched junction bases: 7. CDR3 bases: TGCAGCGTTGTGGGACAGGGGGCTGGTATCTATGGCTACACCTTC. Its protein product is CSVVGQGAGIYGYTF.